These T cell receptor beta chains were read from a single sample in a study of blood T cell repertoires in COVID-19. Data came from immunoSEQ multiplex PCR; TCRdb stores just in-frame clones and leaves some out. The table records around 68,000 clones, around 85% of them present only once. Sequenced input: peripheral blood. The receptors shown here come from a man aged 40-49 years with COVID-19, enrolled during active disease. Both conserved end residues are part of each CDR3. The D gene is left open where the match is weak. Clone size is shown for a subset of rows, as once, few, many or a class of expanded clone.

v_gene: TRBV9; d_gene: -; abundance: -; j_gene: TRBJ2-5; CDR3aa: CASSVLGGSGETQYF; CDR3nt: TGTGCCAGCAGCGTACTCGGAGGGTCGGGCGAGACCCAGTACTTC
v_gene: TRBV5-1; d_gene: -; abundance: -; j_gene: TRBJ2-5; CDR3aa: CASNPLAEETQYF; CDR3nt: TGCGCCAGCAACCCACTAGCAGAAGAGACCCAGTACTTC
v_gene: TRBV13; d_gene: TRBD2; abundance: -; j_gene: TRBJ2-5; CDR3aa: CASSFKRGGHLETQYF; CDR3nt: TGTGCCAGCAGCTTCAAGCGGGGGGGACATTTGGAGACCCAGTACTTC
v_gene: TRBV5-1; d_gene: TRBD1; abundance: -; j_gene: TRBJ2-7; CDR3aa: CASSSGPRAGGVSYEQYF; CDR3nt: TGCGCCAGCAGCTCGGGCCCCCGGGCAGGGGGCGTTTCGTACGAGCAGTACTTC
v_gene: TRBV2; d_gene: TRBD1; abundance: -; j_gene: TRBJ1-1; CDR3aa: CASSNDRGTEAFF; CDR3nt: TGTGCCAGCAGTAACGACAGGGGGACTGAAGCTTTCTTT
v_gene: TRBV7-9; d_gene: TRBD1; abundance: -; j_gene: TRBJ1-2; CDR3aa: CASSLGQGAPYGYTF; CDR3nt: TGTGCCAGCAGCTTAGGGCAGGGGGCGCCCTATGGCTACACCTTC
v_gene: TRBV15; d_gene: -; abundance: -; j_gene: TRBJ2-7; CDR3aa: CATSRPGQWEQYF; CDR3nt: TGTGCCACCAGCAGACCAGGGCAATGGGAGCAGTACTTC
v_gene: TRBV23-1; d_gene: -; abundance: -; j_gene: TRBJ1-2; CDR3aa: CASSQSTGGPLPNYGYTF; CDR3nt: TGCGCCAGCAGTCAATCGACGGGGGGACCCCTTCCAAACTATGGCTACACCTTC
v_gene: TRBV6-5; d_gene: -; abundance: -; j_gene: TRBJ2-2; CDR3aa: CASSRTTSAGELFF; CDR3nt: TGTGCCAGCAGTCGGACTACCTCGGCCGGGGAGCTGTTTTTT
v_gene: TRBV10-1; d_gene: TRBD1; abundance: -; j_gene: TRBJ1-1; CDR3aa: CASRETGENTEAFF; CDR3nt: TGCGCCAGCAGGGAGACAGGGGAGAACACTGAAGCTTTCTTT
v_gene: TRBV4-1; d_gene: -; abundance: -; j_gene: TRBJ2-2; CDR3aa: CASAQGSGGDTGELFF; CDR3nt: TGCGCCAGCGCACAGGGGAGCGGGGGCGACACCGGGGAGCTGTTTTTT
v_gene: TRBV10-3; d_gene: TRBD1; abundance: -; j_gene: TRBJ1-2; CDR3aa: CAISESNDQGGSYTF; CDR3nt: TGTGCCATCAGTGAGTCGAATGACCAGGGGGGAAGCTACACCTTC
v_gene: TRBV11-2; d_gene: -; abundance: -; j_gene: TRBJ2-5; CDR3aa: CASSLVPGGETQYF; CDR3nt: TGTGCCAGCAGCTTAGTGCCGGGTGGGGAGACCCAGTACTTC
v_gene: TRBV30; d_gene: -; abundance: -; j_gene: TRBJ2-1; CDR3aa: CAWSSGDYNEQFF; CDR3nt: TGTGCCTGGAGTTCAGGGGACTACAATGAGCAGTTCTTC
v_gene: TRBV5-6; d_gene: TRBD2; abundance: -; j_gene: TRBJ2-2; CDR3aa: CASSLEGAGIGELFF; CDR3nt: TGTGCCAGCAGCTTGGAAGGAGCGGGGATCGGGGAGCTGTTTTTT
v_gene: TRBV12-5; d_gene: -; abundance: -; j_gene: TRBJ1-6; CDR3aa: CASAYYNSPLHF; CDR3nt: TGTGCTAGTGCCTACTATAATTCACCCCTCCACTTT
v_gene: TRBV3-1/TRBV3-2; d_gene: -; abundance: -; j_gene: TRBJ2-1; CDR3aa: CASSQQYNEQFF; CDR3nt: TGTGCCAGCAGCCAACAATACAATGAGCAGTTCTTC
v_gene: TRBV5-1; d_gene: -; abundance: -; j_gene: TRBJ1-1; CDR3aa: CASSMSSNTEAFF; CDR3nt: TGCGCCAGCAGCATGTCTAGCAACACTGAAGCTTTCTTT
v_gene: TRBV6-5; d_gene: TRBD1; abundance: -; j_gene: TRBJ2-7; CDR3aa: CASRHGGQGYEQYF; CDR3nt: TGTGCCAGCAGACACGGGGGACAGGGCTACGAGCAGTACTTC
v_gene: TRBV5-5; d_gene: TRBD1; abundance: -; j_gene: TRBJ1-2; CDR3aa: CASSQGTASAGYTF; CDR3nt: TGTGCCAGCAGCCAGGGGACAGCCTCGGCTGGCTACACCTTC
v_gene: TRBV28; d_gene: -; abundance: once; j_gene: TRBJ1-4; CDR3aa: CASSDTGATNEKLFF; CDR3nt: TGTGCCAGCAGTGATACAGGCGCAACTAATGAAAAACTGTTTTTT
v_gene: TRBV7-9; d_gene: -; abundance: -; j_gene: TRBJ1-1; CDR3aa: CASSPRGSFGAEAFF; CDR3nt: TGTGCCAGCAGCCCCCGGGGATCATTTGGCGCTGAAGCTTTCTTT
v_gene: TRBV6-5; d_gene: -; abundance: -; j_gene: TRBJ2-3; CDR3aa: CASTNRGSTDTQYF; CDR3nt: TGTGCCAGCACCAACCGAGGAAGCACAGATACGCAGTATTTT
v_gene: TRBV4-1; d_gene: TRBD2; abundance: -; j_gene: TRBJ2-7; CDR3aa: CASSQARVAGVPYEQYF; CDR3nt: TGCGCCAGCAGCCAAGCCCGAGTAGCGGGGGTTCCCTACGAGCAGTACTTC